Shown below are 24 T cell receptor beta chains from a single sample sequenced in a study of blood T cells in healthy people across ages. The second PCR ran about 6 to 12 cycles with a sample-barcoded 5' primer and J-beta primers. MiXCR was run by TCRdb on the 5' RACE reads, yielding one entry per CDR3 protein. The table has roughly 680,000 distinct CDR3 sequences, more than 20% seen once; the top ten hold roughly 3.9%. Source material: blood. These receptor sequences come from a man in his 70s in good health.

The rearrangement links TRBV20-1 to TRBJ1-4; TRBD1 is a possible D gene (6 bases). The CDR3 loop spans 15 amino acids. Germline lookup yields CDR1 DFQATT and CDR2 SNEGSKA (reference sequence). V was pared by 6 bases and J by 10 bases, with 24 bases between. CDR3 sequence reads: CSAPLQGQQAGKLFF. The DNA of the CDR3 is TGCAGTGCCCCCCTACAGGGTCAGCAAGCGGGAAAACTGTTTTTT.

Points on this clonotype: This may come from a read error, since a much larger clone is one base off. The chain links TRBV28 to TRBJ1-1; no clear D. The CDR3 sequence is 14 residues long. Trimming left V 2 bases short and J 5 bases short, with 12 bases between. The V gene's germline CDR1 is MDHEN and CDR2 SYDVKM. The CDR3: CASSLGPETTEAFF. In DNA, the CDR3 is TGTGCCAGCAGTTTAGGGCCCGAAACTACTGAAGCTTTCTTT.

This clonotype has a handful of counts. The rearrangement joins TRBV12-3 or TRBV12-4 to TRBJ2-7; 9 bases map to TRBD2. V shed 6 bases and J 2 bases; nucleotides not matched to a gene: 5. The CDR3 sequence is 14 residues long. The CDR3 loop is CASRLAGSAYEQYF. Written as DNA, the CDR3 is TGTGCCAGCAGGCTAGCGGGGAGTGCCTACGAGCAGTACTTC.

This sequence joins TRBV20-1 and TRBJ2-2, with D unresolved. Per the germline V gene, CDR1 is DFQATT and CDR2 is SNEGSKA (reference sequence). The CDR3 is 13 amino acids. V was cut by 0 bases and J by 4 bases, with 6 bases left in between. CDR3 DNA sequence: TGCAGTGCTAGAGACGGCCCCACCGGGGAGCTGTTTTTT. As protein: CSARDGPTGELFF.

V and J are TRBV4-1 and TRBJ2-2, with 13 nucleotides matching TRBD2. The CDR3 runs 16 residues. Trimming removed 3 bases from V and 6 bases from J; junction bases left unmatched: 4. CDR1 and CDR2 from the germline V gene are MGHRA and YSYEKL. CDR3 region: CASSQGTSGNPGELFF. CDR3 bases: TGCGCCAGCAGCCAGGGGACTAGCGGGAATCCCGGGGAGCTGTTTTTT.

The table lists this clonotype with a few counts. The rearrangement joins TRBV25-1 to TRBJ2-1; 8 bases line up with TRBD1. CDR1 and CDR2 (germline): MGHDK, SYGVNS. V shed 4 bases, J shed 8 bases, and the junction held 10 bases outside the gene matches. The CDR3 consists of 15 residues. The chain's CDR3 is CASSGWTGMGDEQFF. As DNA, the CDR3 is TGTGCCAGCAGTGGATGGACAGGGATGGGGGATGAGCAGTTCTTC.

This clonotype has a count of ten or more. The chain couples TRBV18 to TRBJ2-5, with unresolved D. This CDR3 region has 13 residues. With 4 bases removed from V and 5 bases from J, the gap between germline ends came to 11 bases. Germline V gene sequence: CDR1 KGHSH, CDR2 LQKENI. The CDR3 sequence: CASSLRQVETQYF. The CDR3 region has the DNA TGTGCCAGCTCACTCCGACAAGTTGAGACCCAGTACTTC.

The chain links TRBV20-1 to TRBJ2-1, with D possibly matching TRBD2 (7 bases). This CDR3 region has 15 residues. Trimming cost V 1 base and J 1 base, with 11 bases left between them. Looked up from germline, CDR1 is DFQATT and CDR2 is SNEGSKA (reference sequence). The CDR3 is CSARGGGESYNEQFF. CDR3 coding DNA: TGCAGTGCTAGAGGGGGGGGCGAGTCCTACAATGAGCAGTTCTTC.

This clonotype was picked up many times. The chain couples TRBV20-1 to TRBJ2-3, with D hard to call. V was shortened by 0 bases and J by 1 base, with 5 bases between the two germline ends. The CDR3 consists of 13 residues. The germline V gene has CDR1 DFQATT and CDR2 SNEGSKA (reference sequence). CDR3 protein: CSARDPGTDTQYF. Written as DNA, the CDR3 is TGCAGTGCTAGAGATCCGGGCACAGATACGCAGTATTTT.

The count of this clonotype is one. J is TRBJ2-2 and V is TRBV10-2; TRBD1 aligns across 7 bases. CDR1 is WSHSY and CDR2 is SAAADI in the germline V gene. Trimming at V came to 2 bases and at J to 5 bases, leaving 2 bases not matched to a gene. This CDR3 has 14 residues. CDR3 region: CASSEATGTGELFF. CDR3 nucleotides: TGCGCCAGCAGTGAGGCGACAGGGACCGGGGAGCTGTTTTTT.

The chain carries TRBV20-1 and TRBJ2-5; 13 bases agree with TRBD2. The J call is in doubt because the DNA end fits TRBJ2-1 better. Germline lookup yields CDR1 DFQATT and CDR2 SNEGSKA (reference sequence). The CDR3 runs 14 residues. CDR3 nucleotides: TGCAGTGCATTGACTAGCGGGAGGTACAATGAGCAGTTCTTC. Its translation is CSALTSGRYNEQFF.

DNA for the CDR3: TGCAGTGCTAGATGGGGGGGCCCCAACACTGAAGCTTTCTTT. As protein: CSARWGGPNTEAFF. The gene calls are TRBV20-1 and TRBJ1-1, with D perhaps TRBD1 (6 bases). CDR1 is DFQATT and CDR2 is SNEGSKA in the germline V gene (reference sequence). Deletions cut 2 bases from V and 2 bases from J, with 12 bases between. There are 14 residues in the CDR3.

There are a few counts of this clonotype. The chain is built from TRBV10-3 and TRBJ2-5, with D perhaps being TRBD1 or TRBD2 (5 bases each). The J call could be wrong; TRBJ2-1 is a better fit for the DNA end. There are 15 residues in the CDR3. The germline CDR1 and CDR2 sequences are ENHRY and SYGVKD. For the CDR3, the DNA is TGTGCCATCAGTGAGGAGGGGATAGCGACCAATGAGCAGTTCTTC. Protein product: CAISEEGIATNEQFF.

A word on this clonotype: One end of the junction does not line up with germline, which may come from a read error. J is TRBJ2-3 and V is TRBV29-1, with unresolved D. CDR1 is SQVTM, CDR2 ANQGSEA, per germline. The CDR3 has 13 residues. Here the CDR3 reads CSVELGSTDPQYF. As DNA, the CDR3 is TGCAGCGTTGAACTGGGATCCACAGATCCGCAGTATTTT.

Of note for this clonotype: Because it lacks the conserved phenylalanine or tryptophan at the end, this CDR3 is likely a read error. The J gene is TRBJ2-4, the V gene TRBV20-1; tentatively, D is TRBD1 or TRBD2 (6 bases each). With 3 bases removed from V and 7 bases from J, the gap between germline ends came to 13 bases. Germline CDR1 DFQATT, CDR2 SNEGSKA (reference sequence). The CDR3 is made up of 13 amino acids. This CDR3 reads CSASMGGKNIQYL. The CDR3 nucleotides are TGCAGTGCTAGTATGGGGGGCAAGAACATTCAGTACCTC.

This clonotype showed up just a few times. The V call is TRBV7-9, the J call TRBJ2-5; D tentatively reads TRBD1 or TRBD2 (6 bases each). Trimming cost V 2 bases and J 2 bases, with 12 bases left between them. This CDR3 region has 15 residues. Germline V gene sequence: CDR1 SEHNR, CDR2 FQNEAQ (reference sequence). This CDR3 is CASSLWGAPQETQYF. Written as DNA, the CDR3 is TGTGCCAGCAGCTTATGGGGGGCGCCTCAAGAGACCCAGTACTTC. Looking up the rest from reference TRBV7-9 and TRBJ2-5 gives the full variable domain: DTGVSQNPRHKITKRGQNVTFRCDPISEHNRLYWYRQTLGQGPEFLTYFQNEAQLEKSRLLSDRFSAERPKGSFSTLEIQRTEQGDSAMYLCASSLWGAPQETQYFGPGTRLLVL.

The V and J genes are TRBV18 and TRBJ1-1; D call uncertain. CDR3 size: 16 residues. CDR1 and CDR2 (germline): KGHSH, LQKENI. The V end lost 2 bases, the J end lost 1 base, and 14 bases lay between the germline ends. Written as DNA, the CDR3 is TGTGCCAGCTCACCAGCGAGGGCACGGAAGAACACTGAAGCTTTCTTT. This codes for CASSPARARKNTEAFF.

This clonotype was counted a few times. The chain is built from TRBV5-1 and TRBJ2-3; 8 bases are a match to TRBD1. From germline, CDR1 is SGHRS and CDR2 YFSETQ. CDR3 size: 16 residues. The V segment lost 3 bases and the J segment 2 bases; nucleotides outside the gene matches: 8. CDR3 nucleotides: TGCGCCAGCAGCTACGGGACAGGTCCATCCACAGATACGCAGTATTTT. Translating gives CASSYGTGPSTDTQYF.

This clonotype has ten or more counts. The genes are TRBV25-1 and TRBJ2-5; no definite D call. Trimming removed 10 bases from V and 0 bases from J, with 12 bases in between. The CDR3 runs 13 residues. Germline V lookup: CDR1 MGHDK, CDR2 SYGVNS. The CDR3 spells CATLHMYQETQYF. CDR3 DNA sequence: TGTGCCACCCTACATATGTACCAAGAGACCCAGTACTTC. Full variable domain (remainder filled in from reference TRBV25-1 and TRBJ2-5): EADIYQTPRYLVIGTGKKITLECSQTMGHDKMYWYQQDPGMELHLIHYSYGVNSTEKGDLSSESTVSRIRTEHFPLTLESARPSHTSQYLCATLHMYQETQYFGPGTRLLVL.

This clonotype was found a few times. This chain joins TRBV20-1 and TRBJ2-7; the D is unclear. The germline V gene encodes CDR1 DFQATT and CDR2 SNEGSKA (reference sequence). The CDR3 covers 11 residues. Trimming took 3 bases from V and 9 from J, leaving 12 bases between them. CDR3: CSASEQKGQYF. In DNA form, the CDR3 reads TGCAGTGCTAGCGAACAGAAGGGGCAGTACTTC.

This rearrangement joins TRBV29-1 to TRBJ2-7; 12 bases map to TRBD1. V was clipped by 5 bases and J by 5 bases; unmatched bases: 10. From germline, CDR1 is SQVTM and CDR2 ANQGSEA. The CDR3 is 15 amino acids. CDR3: CSVPGQGANLNEQYF. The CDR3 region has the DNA TGCAGCGTTCCGGGACAGGGGGCTAATTTGAACGAGCAGTACTTC.

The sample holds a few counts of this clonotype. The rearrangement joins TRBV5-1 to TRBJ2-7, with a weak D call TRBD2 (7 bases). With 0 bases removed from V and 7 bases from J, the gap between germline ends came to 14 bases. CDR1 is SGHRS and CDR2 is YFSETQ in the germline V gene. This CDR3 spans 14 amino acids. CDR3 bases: TGCGCCAGCAGCTTGGCCGGGGGGCGCGAAGAGCAGTACTTC. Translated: CASSLAGGREEQYF.

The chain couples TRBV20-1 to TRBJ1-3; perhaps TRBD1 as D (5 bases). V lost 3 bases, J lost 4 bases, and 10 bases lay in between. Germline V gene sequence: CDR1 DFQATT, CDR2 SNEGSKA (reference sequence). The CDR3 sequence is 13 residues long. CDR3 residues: CSARAGSGNTIYF. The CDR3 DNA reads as TGCAGTGCTAGGGCAGGGTCCGGAAACACCATATATTTT.

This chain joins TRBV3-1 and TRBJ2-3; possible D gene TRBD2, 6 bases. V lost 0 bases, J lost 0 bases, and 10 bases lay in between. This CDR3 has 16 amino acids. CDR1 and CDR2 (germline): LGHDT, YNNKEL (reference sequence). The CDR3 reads CASSQDLGGSTDTQYF. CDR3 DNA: TGTGCCAGCAGCCAAGATTTAGGAGGGAGCACAGATACGCAGTATTTT.